Listed below are T cell receptor beta chains from one sample, sequenced in a study of beta chain features in type 1 diabetes. Clones were sequenced by immunoSEQ multiplex PCR, and TCRdb holds only the in-frame ones, with some missing. Of around 150,000 clones listed, about 63% are singletons. Sequenced sample: naive CD4+ T cells from blood. The receptors derive from a man aged 30 to 45 with type 1 diabetes. Each CDR3 is given with its conserved first and last residue. A D gene is named only where the DNA matches it firmly. Some rows mark clone size as missing; the rest say once, few, many or name a class of expanded clone.

j_call d_call v_call clone_size cdr3_aa cdr3_nt
TRBJ1-2 NA TRBV30 NA CAWSQGRNGYTF TGTGCCTGGAGTCAGGGTAGGAATGGCTACACCTTC
TRBJ1-4 TRBD1 TRBV25-1 few CASSASTGVEKLFF TGTGCCAGCAGTGCGTCGACAGGGGTGGAAAAACTGTTTTTT
TRBJ2-1 TRBD1 TRBV29-1 NA CSVGGQGYHNEQFF TGCAGCGTAGGTGGACAGGGGTACCACAATGAGCAGTTCTTC
TRBJ1-2 NA TRBV5-1 few CASSPGDVNYGYTF TGCGCCAGCAGCCCCGGGGACGTCAACTATGGCTACACCTTC
TRBJ2-4 TRBD2 TRBV4-3 NA CASRGVAGEGIQYF TGCGCCAGCAGAGGTGTAGCGGGGGAGGGCATTCAGTACTTC
TRBJ1-2 TRBD1 TRBV7-2 NA CASSLSGQGYGYTF TGTGCCAGCAGCTTATCCGGACAGGGCTATGGCTACACCTTC
TRBJ2-3 TRBD2 TRBV6-6 NA CASSYSPSGTDTQYF TGTGCCAGCAGTTACTCGCCTAGCGGGACAGATACGCAGTATTTT
TRBJ1-1 NA TRBV29-1 NA CSVAIPGTGIAEAFF TGCAGCGTAGCAATTCCCGGGACCGGAATCGCTGAAGCTTTCTTT
TRBJ2-6 NA TRBV4-3 NA CASSQELNRANVLTF TGCGCCAGCAGCCAAGAATTGAACCGGGCCAACGTCCTGACTTTC
TRBJ2-7 TRBD1 TRBV11-3 NA CASSQGQGTYEQYF TGTGCCAGCAGCCAGGGACAGGGAACCTACGAGCAGTACTTC
TRBJ2-7 TRBD1 TRBV7-2 NA CASSPQGDSYEQYF TGTGCCAGCAGCCCACAGGGGGACTCCTACGAGCAGTACTTC
TRBJ2-7 NA TRBV21-1 few CASSKGPGDSYEQYF TGTGCCAGCAGCAAAGGGCCCGGGGACTCCTACGAGCAGTACTTC
TRBJ2-7 NA TRBV7-9 NA CASSLSGAYEQYF TGTGCCAGCAGCTTATCCGGGGCCTACGAGCAGTACTTC
TRBJ1-1 NA TRBV25-1 NA CASSDSEAFF TGTGCCAGCAGTGACTCTGAAGCTTTCTTT
TRBJ2-3 NA TRBV15 NA CATSREAGNTDTQYF TGTGCCACCAGCAGAGAAGCAGGGAACACAGATACGCAGTATTTT
TRBJ2-7 TRBD1 TRBV30 NA CAWSPGQGTYEQYF TGTGCCTGGAGTCCGGGACAGGGGACCTACGAGCAGTACTTC
TRBJ2-3 NA TRBV7-2 NA CASSLEGYLGTDTQYF TGTGCCAGCAGCTTAGAGGGTTACTTGGGCACAGATACGCAGTATTTT
TRBJ2-3 TRBD2 TRBV29-1 NA CSVAGLAATDTQYF TGCAGCGTTGCCGGACTAGCGGCCACAGATACGCAGTATTTT
TRBJ2-3 TRBD2 TRBV7-9 NA CASSFGTSGTDTQYF TGTGCCAGCAGCTTTGGGACTAGCGGCACAGATACGCAGTATTTT
TRBJ1-1 TRBD1 TRBV29-1 NA CSVGYRGLTEAFF TGCAGCGTTGGATACAGGGGGCTCACTGAAGCTTTCTTT
TRBJ1-2 NA TRBV29-1 NA CSVVGSDGYGYTF TGCAGCGTTGTTGGGAGTGACGGCTATGGCTACACCTTC
TRBJ2-3 TRBD2 TRBV14 NA CASSLQRGDGTDTQYF TGTGCCAGCAGCCTTCAGCGGGGGGATGGCACAGATACGCAGTATTTT
TRBJ2-1 NA TRBV12-5 NA CASGSPGYNEQFF TGTGCTAGTGGTTCCCCGGGCTACAATGAGCAGTTCTTC
TRBJ1-2 NA TRBV7-2 NA CASSLNYPGYTF TGTGCCAGCAGCCTTAACTACCCGGGCTACACCTTC
TRBJ2-5 TRBD2 TRBV7-8 few CASSFSGVQETQYF TGTGCCAGCAGCTTTAGCGGGGTTCAAGAGACCCAGTACTTC
TRBJ1-1 NA TRBV14 NA CASSLGGLDTEAFF TGTGCCAGCAGCCTAGGGGGGTTGGACACTGAAGCTTTCTTT
TRBJ2-4 TRBD1 TRBV18 few CASSFQGAVDIQYF TGTGCCAGCTCTTTCCAGGGGGCAGTGGACATTCAGTACTTC
TRBJ2-1 NA TRBV5-1 NA CASSLEGSEQFF TGCGCCAGCAGCTTGGAAGGAAGTGAGCAGTTCTTC
TRBJ2-1 TRBD1 TRBV5-1 NA CATRDSEYNEQFF TGCGCCACCAGGGACAGCGAATACAATGAGCAGTTCTTC
TRBJ1-5 NA TRBV2 NA CASTDQRQPQHF TGTGCCAGCACCGACCAAAGGCAGCCCCAGCATTTT
TRBJ2-7 NA TRBV18 NA CASSPGQYEQYF TGTGCCAGCTCACCTGGACAGTACGAGCAGTACTTC
TRBJ2-3 TRBD2 TRBV2 NA CAARGGYSTDTQYF TGTGCCGCTCGCGGGGGTTACAGCACAGATACGCAGTATTTT
TRBJ2-3 TRBD2 TRBV9 NA CASSRGEDTQYF TGTGCCAGCAGCCGGGGGGAGGATACGCAGTATTTT
TRBJ2-3 NA TRBV29-1 few CSVGEPQGTQYF TGCAGCGTTGGAGAGCCCCAGGGTACGCAGTATTTT
TRBJ1-1 TRBD1 TRBV2 NA CASSVQGTEAFF TGTGCCAGCAGTGTACAGGGGACTGAAGCTTTCTTT
TRBJ2-5 TRBD1 TRBV27 NA CASSHRTGGQETQYF TGTGCCAGCAGTCACCGGACAGGGGGACAAGAGACCCAGTACTTC
TRBJ2-5 NA TRBV15 few CATSRDSVAALETQYF TGTGCCACCAGCAGAGATTCGGTGGCAGCCCTGGAGACCCAGTACTTC
TRBJ2-1 TRBD2 TRBV29-1 NA CSVGGLADYNEQFF TGCAGCGTTGGAGGGCTAGCGGATTACAATGAGCAGTTCTTC
TRBJ1-5 TRBD1 TRBV23-1 NA CASRPTGGEGQPQHF TGCGCCAGCAGACCGACAGGGGGCGAGGGTCAGCCCCAGCATTTT
TRBJ1-6 TRBD1 TRBV25-1 NA CASSEAGGLNSPLHF TGTGCCAGCAGTGAGGCAGGGGGGCTGAATTCACCCCTCCACTTT
TRBJ2-5 TRBD2 TRBV7-9 NA CASSSRTSGEETQYF TGTGCCAGCAGCTCGAGGACTAGCGGGGAAGAGACCCAGTACTTC
TRBJ2-3 NA TRBV7-2 NA CASSLGSTDTQYF TGTGCCAGCAGCTTAGGTAGCACAGATACGCAGTATTTT
TRBJ1-1 NA TRBV29-1 NA CSVVFSQNTEAFF TGCAGCGTTGTGTTTAGTCAGAACACTGAAGCTTTCTTT
TRBJ2-2 NA TRBV7-2 NA CASTTDSLNTGELFF TGTGCCAGCACCACGGACAGCCTGAACACCGGGGAGCTGTTTTTT
TRBJ1-2 TRBD1 TRBV29-1 NA CSAGTGGYGYTF TGCAGCGCCGGGACAGGGGGCTATGGCTACACCTTC
TRBJ1-2 NA TRBV9 few CASSLEVGGYTF TGTGCCAGCAGCTTGGAGGTGGGCGGCTACACCTTC
TRBJ1-1 TRBD1 TRBV6-5 few CASSSDRGNTEAFF TGTGCCAGCAGTTCGGACAGGGGGAACACTGAAGCTTTCTTT
TRBJ2-7 NA TRBV29-1 few CSVSLRGRPSYEQYF TGCAGCGTGTCGTTGCGTGGCAGGCCCTCCTACGAGCAGTACTTC
TRBJ1-6 NA TRBV2 NA CASSDEKGSSPLHF TGTGCCAGCAGTGATGAGAAGGGTAGTTCACCCCTCCACTTT
TRBJ2-3 NA TRBV20-1 NA CSCRGPDTQYF TGCAGTTGCCGGGGGCCAGATACGCAGTATTTT
TRBJ2-4 NA TRBV29-1 NA CSVEGTENIQYF TGCAGCGTTGAAGGGACAGAAAACATTCAGTACTTC